Sequencing of this TCR beta chain was carried out in a study of shared clonotypes between healthy human individuals. The CDR3 is 15 residues long. Germline assignment: CDR1 SNHLY and CDR2 FYNNEI. V was cut by 7 bases and J by 0 bases, with 13 bases left in between. The genomic DNA of each subset was split evenly across several immunoSEQ plates. Assay used: immunoSEQ multiplex PCR; TCRdb lists only in-frame clones, some missing. Here the sample spans over a million clones, approximately 80% being singletons. This clonotype was sampled from a man between 18 and 29 years old in good health. Some clones in this sample may be carry-over from other donors' samples. The sample comprised memory CD4+ T cells from PBMCs. The subset is: CD45RA-negative fraction. The genes are TRBV2 and TRBJ2-1; D is possibly TRBD1 or TRBD2 (5 bases each). As DNA, the CDR3 is TGTGCCAGCAAGAGGGACGGCAGCTCCTACAATGAGCAGTTCTTC. Amino acid sequence: CASKRDGSSYNEQFF.